This is a list of T cell receptor beta chains from one sample in a study of cytomegalovirus exposure and HLA in healthy donors. Libraries were prepared by immunoSEQ multiplex PCR; TCRdb keeps only in-frame clonotypes and omits some of them. The sample's table shows about 160,000 clones. Material for sequencing was PBMCs. The receptor source for this set is an older woman in good health and CMV-seronegative. The CDR3 runs from the conserved cysteine through the conserved F or W. Fields, in order: V gene, D gene, J gene, CDR3 DNA, CDR3 protein. The D gene is left open where the match is weak.

TRBV6-5	NA	TRBJ2-2	TGTGCCAGCAGTCTTCTCCGGACCGGGGAGCTGTTTTTT	CASSLLRTGELFF
TRBV10-3	TRBD1	TRBJ1-1	TGTGCCATCAGTCAGGGGGCTGCCGCTGAAGCTTTCTTT	CAISQGAAAEAFF
TRBV19	TRBD1	TRBJ1-1	TGTGCCAGTAGTACCTCAGGGGGATCGAACACTGAAGCTTTCTTT	CASSTSGGSNTEAFF
TRBV19	TRBD1	TRBJ1-5	TGTGCCAGTAGTTCATACAGGGGGCCGAGCAATCAGCCCCAGCATTTT	CASSSYRGPSNQPQHF
TRBV5-6	NA	TRBJ1-1	TGTGCCAGCAGCTCGGTTCGGACAATGAACACTGAAGCTTTCTTT	CASSSVRTMNTEAFF
TRBV6-6	TRBD2	TRBJ2-7	TGTGCCACCTCCCTCCAGCGGGGAGGTCCCTACGAGCAGTACTTC	CATSLQRGGPYEQYF
TRBV30	NA	TRBJ2-7	TGTGCCTGGAGTGCTATTAGAGGGAGTGGGTCGGAGCAGTACTTC	CAWSAIRGSGSEQYF
TRBV5-1	TRBD2	TRBJ2-3	TGCGCCAGCAGCTGGGCTAGCGGGAGAGGCACAGATACGCAGTATTTT	CASSWASGRGTDTQYF
TRBV18	NA	TRBJ1-4	TGTGCCAGCTCACCACCAGGGAGGACTAATGAAAAACTGTTTTTT	CASSPPGRTNEKLFF
TRBV7-3	TRBD2	TRBJ2-1	TGTGCCAGCAGCGCACTAGCGGGAGCATACAATGAGCAGTTCTTC	CASSALAGAYNEQFF
TRBV2	NA	TRBJ1-1	TGTGCCAGCAGTGAAAGCAGGGCGAACACTGAAGCTTTCTTT	CASSESRANTEAFF
TRBV19	NA	TRBJ1-2	TGTGCCAGTTCCGTGTCAGTGGACTATGGCTACACCTTC	CASSVSVDYGYTF
TRBV7-3	NA	TRBJ2-6	TGTGCCAGCAGCCCTACCCGTGGGGCCAACGTCCTGACTTTC	CASSPTRGANVLTF
TRBV4-1	NA	TRBJ1-1	TGCGCCAGCAGCCAAGATCTGGGAGATCTTGAAGCTTTCTTT	CASSQDLGDLEAFF
TRBV7-3	TRBD1	TRBJ2-3	TGTGCCAGCAGCGGGACAGGTGGTAAAGATACGCAGTATTTT	CASSGTGGKDTQYF
TRBV23-1	NA	TRBJ1-5	TGCGCCAGCAGTCCGAACGGGGGGGGGAGGAAATATAGCAATCAGCCCCAGCATTTT	CASSPNGGGRKYSNQPQHF
TRBV4-3	TRBD2	TRBJ2-7	TGCGCCAGCAGCCAAGGGTGGGGGGGGAGCTCCTACGAGCAGTACTTC	CASSQGWGGSSYEQYF
TRBV18	TRBD1	TRBJ1-2	TGTGCCAGCTCACCAAACCGGGACAGTGGCTATGGCTACACCTTC	CASSPNRDSGYGYTF
TRBV18	NA	TRBJ1-3	TGTGCCAGCTCACCTGGGGCCGGGACTAGGGACACCATATATTTT	CASSPGAGTRDTIYF
TRBV19	NA	TRBJ2-4	TGTGCCAGTAGTATCGGGAACATTCAGTACTTC	CASSIGNIQYF
TRBV5-1	NA	TRBJ1-1	TGCGCCAGCAGCTTGACTTCCCCCGGGGACACTGAAGCTTTCTTT	CASSLTSPGDTEAFF
TRBV7-9	NA	TRBJ2-3	TGTGCCAGCAGCTTACTATTCCCAGATACGCAGTATTTT	CASSLLFPDTQYF
TRBV11-2	NA	TRBJ2-7	TGTGCCAGCAGCTTGAACGGCGGTTTCTACGAGCAGTACTTC	CASSLNGGFYEQYF
TRBV7-3	NA	TRBJ2-7	TGTGCCAGCAGCTCCGGACAATTCGCCTACGAGCAGTACTTC	CASSSGQFAYEQYF
TRBV10-3	TRBD1	TRBJ1-6	TGTGCCATCAACCCGACAGGGGATCATTCACCCCTCCACTTT	CAINPTGDHSPLHF
TRBV5-5	NA	TRBJ2-2	TGTGCCAGCAGCTTGAGAGCACTGAACACCGGGGAGCTGTTTTTT	CASSLRALNTGELFF
TRBV27	NA	TRBJ1-1	TGTGCCAGCAGTTTATCACCGGGGGTAGGCACTGAAGCTTTCTTT	CASSLSPGVGTEAFF